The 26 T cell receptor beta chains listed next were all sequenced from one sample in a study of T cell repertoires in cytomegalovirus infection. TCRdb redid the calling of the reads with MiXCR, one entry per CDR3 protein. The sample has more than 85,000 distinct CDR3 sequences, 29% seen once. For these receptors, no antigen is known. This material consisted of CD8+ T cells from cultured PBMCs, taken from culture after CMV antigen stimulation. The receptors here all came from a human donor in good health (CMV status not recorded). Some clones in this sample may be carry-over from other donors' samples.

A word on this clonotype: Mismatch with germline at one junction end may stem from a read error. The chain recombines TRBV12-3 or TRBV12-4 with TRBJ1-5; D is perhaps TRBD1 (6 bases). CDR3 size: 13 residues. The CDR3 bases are TGTACCAGCGGCAACAGGGGCAATCAGCCCCAGCATTTT. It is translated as CTSGNRGNQPQHF.

DNA of the CDR3: TGTGCCAGCGGGAAGGGAGATACGCAGTATTTT. This sequence encodes CASGKGDTQYF. The gene calls are TRBV27 and TRBJ2-3; no firm D call. The CDR3 extends over 11 amino acids. The ends were cut back, 8 bases at V and 5 bases at J, with 8 bases in the middle. Germline values: CDR1 MNHEY, CDR2 SMNVEV (reference sequence).

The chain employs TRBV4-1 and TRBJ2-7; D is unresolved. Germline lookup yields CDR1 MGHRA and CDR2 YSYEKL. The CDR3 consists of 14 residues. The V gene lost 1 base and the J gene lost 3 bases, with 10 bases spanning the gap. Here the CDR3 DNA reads TGCGCCAGCAGCCAAGTTAGCAGTAACTACGAGCAGTACTTC. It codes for CASSQVSSNYEQYF.

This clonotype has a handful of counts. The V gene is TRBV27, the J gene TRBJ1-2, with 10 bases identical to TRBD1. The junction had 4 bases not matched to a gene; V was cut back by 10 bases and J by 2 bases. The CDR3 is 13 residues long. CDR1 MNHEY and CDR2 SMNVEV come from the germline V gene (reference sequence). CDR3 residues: CATPTGGNYGYTF. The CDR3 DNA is TGTGCCACCCCGACAGGGGGCAACTATGGCTACACCTTC.

CDR3 coding DNA: TGTGCCAGCAGTTACTTACTAGCGGGGGGGCCGACAGCAGATACGCAGTATTTT. Translated, it gives CASSYLLAGGPTADTQYF. The chain joins TRBV6-6 to TRBJ2-3, with 13 bases lining up with TRBD2. J was trimmed by 4 bases and V by 1 base; bases with no gene match: 8. The V gene's germline CDR1 is MNHNY and CDR2 SVGAGI (reference sequence). This CDR3 spans 18 amino acids.

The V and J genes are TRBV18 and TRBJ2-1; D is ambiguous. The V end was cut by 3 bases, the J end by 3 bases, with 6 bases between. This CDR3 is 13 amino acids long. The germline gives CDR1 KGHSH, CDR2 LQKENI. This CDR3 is CASSPADYNEQFF. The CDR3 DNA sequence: TGTGCCAGCTCACCGGCAGACTACAATGAGCAGTTCTTC.

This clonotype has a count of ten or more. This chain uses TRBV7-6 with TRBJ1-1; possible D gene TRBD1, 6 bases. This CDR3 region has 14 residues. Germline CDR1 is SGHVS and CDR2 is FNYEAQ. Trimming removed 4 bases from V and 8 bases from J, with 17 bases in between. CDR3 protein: CASSSRTEGFEAFF. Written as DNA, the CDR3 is TGTGCCAGCAGCTCTCGGACAGAGGGATTCGAAGCTTTCTTT.

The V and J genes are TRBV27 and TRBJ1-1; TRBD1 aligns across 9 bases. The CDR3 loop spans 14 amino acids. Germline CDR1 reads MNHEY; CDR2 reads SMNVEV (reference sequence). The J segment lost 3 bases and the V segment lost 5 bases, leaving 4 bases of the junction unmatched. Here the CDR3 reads CASSMGQGDTEAFF. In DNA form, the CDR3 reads TGTGCCAGCAGTATGGGACAGGGAGACACTGAAGCTTTCTTT.

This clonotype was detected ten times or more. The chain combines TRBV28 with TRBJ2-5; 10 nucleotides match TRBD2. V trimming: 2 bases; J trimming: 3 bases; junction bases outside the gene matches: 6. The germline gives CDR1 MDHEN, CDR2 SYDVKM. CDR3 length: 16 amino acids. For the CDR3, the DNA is TGTGCCAGCAGTTTAACCCCTAGCGGGGGAGAAGAGACCCAGTACTTC. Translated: CASSLTPSGGEETQYF.

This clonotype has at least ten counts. The CDR3 spells CASSLPWGYEQYF. Here the CDR3 DNA reads TGTGCCAGCAGCTTACCGTGGGGATACGAGCAGTACTTC. V usage is TRBV7-8 and J usage is TRBJ2-7; D ambiguous. The CDR3 contains 13 residues. Trimming removed 2 bases at V and 4 bases at J, with 9 bases between. The germline CDR1 and CDR2 sequences are SGHVS and FQNEAQ.

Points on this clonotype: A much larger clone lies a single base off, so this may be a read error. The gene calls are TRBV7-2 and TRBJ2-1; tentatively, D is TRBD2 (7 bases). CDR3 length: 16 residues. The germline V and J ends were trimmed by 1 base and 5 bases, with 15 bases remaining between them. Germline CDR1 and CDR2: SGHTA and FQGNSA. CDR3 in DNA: TGTGCCAGCAGCTTAGAGGGGGGGGGAACCAACAATGAGCAGTTCTTC. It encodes CASSLEGGGTNNEQFF.

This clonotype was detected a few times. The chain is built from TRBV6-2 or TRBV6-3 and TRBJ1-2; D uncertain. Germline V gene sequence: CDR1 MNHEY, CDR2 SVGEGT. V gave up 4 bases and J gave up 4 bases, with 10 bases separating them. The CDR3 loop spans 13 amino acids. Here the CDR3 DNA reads TGTGCCAGCAGTTCTGACGGACTCTATGGCTACACCTTC. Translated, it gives CASSSDGLYGYTF.

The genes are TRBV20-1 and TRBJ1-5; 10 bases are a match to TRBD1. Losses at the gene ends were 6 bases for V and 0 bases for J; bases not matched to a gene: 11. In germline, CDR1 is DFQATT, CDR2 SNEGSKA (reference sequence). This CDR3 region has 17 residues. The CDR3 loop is CSATNDRGQDSNQPQHF. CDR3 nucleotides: TGCAGTGCGACTAACGACAGGGGGCAAGATAGCAATCAGCCCCAGCATTTT.

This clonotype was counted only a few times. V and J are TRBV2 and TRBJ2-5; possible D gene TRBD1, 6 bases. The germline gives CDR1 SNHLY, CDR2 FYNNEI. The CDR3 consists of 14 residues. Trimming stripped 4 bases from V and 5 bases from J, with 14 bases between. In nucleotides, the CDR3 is TGTGCCAGCAGTGGGAACCGACAGGTGGAGACCCAGTACTTC. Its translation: CASSGNRQVETQYF.

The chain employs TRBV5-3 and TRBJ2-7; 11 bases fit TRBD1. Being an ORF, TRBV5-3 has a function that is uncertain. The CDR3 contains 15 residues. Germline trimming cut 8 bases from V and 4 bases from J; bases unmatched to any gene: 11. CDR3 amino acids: CASSLWDRGIYEQYF. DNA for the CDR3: TGTGCCAGCAGCCTATGGGACAGGGGGATATACGAGCAGTACTTC.

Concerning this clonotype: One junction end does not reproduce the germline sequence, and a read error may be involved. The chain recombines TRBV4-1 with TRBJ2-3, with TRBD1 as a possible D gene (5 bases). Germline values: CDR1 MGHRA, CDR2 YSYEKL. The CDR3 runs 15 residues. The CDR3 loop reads CDSSQEDRQTDTQYF. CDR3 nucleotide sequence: TGCGACAGCAGCCAAGAAGATAGACAGACAGATACGCAGTATTTT.

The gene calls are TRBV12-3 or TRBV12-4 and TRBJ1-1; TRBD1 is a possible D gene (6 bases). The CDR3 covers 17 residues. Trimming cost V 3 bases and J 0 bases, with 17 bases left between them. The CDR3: CASSFWAGAGMNTEAFF. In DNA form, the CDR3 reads TGTGCCAGCAGTTTTTGGGCAGGGGCCGGGATGAACACTGAAGCTTTCTTT.

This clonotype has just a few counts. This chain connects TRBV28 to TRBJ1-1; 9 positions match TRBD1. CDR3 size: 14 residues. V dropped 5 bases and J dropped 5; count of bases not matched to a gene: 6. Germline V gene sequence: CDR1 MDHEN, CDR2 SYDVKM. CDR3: CASSPTGGETEAFF. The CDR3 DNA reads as TGTGCCAGCAGTCCGACAGGGGGGGAAACTGAAGCTTTCTTT.

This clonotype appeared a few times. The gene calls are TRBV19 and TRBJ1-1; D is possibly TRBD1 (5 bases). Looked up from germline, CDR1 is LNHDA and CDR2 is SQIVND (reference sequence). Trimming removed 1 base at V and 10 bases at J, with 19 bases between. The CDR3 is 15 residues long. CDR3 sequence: CASSIGGTGTRRAFF. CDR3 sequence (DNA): TGTGCCAGTAGTATAGGAGGTACAGGCACCCGTCGAGCTTTCTTT.

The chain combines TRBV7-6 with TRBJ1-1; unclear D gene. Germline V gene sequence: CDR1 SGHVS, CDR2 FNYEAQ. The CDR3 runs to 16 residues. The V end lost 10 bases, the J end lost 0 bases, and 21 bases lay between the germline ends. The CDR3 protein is CATYSTGAGMNTEAFF. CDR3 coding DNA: TGTGCCACCTACTCGACGGGTGCTGGAATGAACACTGAAGCTTTCTTT. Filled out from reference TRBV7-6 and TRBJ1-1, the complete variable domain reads GAGVSQSPRYKVTKRGQDVALRCDPISGHVSLYWYRQALGQGPEFLTYFNYEAQQDKSGLPNDRFSAERPEGSISTLTIQRTEQRDSAMYRCATYSTGAGMNTEAFFGQGTRLTVV.

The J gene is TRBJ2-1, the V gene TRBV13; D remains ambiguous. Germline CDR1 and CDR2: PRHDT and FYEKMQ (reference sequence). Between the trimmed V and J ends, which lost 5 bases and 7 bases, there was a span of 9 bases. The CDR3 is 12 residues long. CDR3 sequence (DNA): TGTGCCAGCAGCAATCCGGCGAATGAGCAGTTCTTC. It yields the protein CASSNPANEQFF.

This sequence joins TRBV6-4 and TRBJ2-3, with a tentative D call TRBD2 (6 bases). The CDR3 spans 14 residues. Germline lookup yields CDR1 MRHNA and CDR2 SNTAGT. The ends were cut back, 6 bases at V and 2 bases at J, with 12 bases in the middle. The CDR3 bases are TGTGCCAGCAGGCCGGGAGAAAACACAGATACGCAGTATTTT. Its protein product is CASRPGENTDTQYF.

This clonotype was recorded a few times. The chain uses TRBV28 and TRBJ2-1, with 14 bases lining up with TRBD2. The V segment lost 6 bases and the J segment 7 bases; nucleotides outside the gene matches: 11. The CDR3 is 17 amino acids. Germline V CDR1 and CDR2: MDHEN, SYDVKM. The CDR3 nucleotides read TGTGCCAGCAGCAGACTAGCGGGGGGGAGGTTAAAAAATGAGCAGTTCTTC. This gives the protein CASSRLAGGRLKNEQFF.

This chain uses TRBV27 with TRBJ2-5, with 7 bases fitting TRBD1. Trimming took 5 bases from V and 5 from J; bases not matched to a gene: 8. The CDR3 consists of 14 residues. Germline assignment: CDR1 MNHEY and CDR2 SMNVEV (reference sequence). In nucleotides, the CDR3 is TGTGCCAGCAGTCCGACAGGGATGAGGGAGACCCAGTACTTC. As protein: CASSPTGMRETQYF.

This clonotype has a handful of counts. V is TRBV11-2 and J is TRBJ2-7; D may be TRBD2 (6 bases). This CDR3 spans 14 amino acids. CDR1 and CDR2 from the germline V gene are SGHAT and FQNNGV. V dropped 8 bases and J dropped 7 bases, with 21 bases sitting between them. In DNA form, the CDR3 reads TGTGCCAGCGGCCTCTTGGAGGGATTGGGTGAGCAGTACTTC. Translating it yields CASGLLEGLGEQYF.

CDR3 DNA: TGTGCCAGTAGGGAGGGGGCAGAGTATAGCAATCAGCCCCAGCATTTT. This codes for CASREGAEYSNQPQHF. The chain is built from TRBV19 and TRBJ1-5, with 7 bases identical to TRBD1. V lost 6 bases and J lost 0; bases outside the gene matches: 8. The CDR3 spans 16 residues. Germline lookup yields CDR1 LNHDA and CDR2 SQIVND (reference sequence). Variable domain in full (rest from reference TRBV19 and TRBJ1-5): DGGITQSPKYLFRKEGQNVTLSCEQNLNHDAMYWYRQDPGQGLRLIYYSQIVNDFQKGDIAEGYSVSREKKESFPLTVTSAQKNPTAFYLCASREGAEYSNQPQHFGDGTRLSIL.